The following is a T cell receptor (beta chain) sequence with its context. These data are taken from a study of OX40 agonist ivuxolimab in advanced cancers. For the study at large: An anti-OX40 (CD134) antibody with agonistic activity, ivuxolimab, was administered to patients.

Sequencing used immunoSEQ multiplex PCR; TCRdb keeps in-frame clones, though not all of them. The sample yields some 130,000 clones, 85% to 95% seen once. V was shortened by 0 bases and J by 0 bases, with 8 bases between the two germline ends. This CDR3 is 15 amino acids long. The germline gives CDR1 SGDLS, CDR2 YYNGEE. The V and J genes are TRBV9 and TRBJ2-3; the D gene is possibly TRBD2 (6 bases). The sequenced sample was CD4+ or CD8+ T cells sorted from blood, obtained in a trial of the OX40 agonist ivuxolimab. This clonotype originated in an adult with an advanced solid tumor such as melanoma, head and neck, liver or kidney cancer. CDR3 nucleotide sequence: TGTGCCAGCAGCGTAGGGGGGGTTAGCACAGATACGCAGTATTTT. It yields the protein CASSVGGVSTDTQYF.